What follows are 26 T cell receptor beta chains derived from one specimen sequenced in a study of CD8+CD57+ T cells in acquired aplastic anemia. TCR beta VDJ combinations and CDR3 sequences were profiled from genomic DNA. TCRdb passed the reads through MiXCR, listing each CDR3 protein once. The sample has some 240,000 distinct CDR3 sequences; 34% are singletons. The sample consisted of sorted CD4+, CD8+, or CD8+CD57+ T cells (not recorded which) from PBMCs. The receptors originated from a human donor in good health, serving as a control.

For this clonotype: A much larger clonotype is one base distant, so this may be a read error. V is TRBV12-3 or TRBV12-4 and J is TRBJ1-2; D gene ambiguous. The CDR3 runs 11 residues. CDR3 residues: CAGRVTGGYTF. The CDR3, as DNA: TGTGCCGGCAGAGTAACGGGTGGCTACACCTTC.

The count of this clonotype is one. The CDR3 region is CAISENSPLHF. The CDR3 DNA reads as TGTGCCATCAGTGAGAATTCACCCCTCCACTTT. The rearrangement joins TRBV10-3 to TRBJ1-6, with unresolved D. Germline loops: CDR1 ENHRY, CDR2 SYGVKD. V lost 2 bases and J lost 7, with 0 bases in between. The CDR3 sequence is 11 residues long.

CDR3 in DNA: TGTGCCACCAGTGATCACCGACTGGCCACCGGGGAGCTGTTTTTT. Translated: CATSDHRLATGELFF. The V gene is TRBV24-1, the J gene TRBJ2-2; D unresolved. CDR3 length: 15 residues. Per germline, CDR1 KGHDR and CDR2 SFDVKD. Trimming stripped 3 bases from V and 4 bases from J, with 11 bases between.

CDR3 sequence reads: CASTARRDLHNEQFF. As DNA, the CDR3 is TGTGCCAGCACCGCACGGCGGGATCTTCACAATGAGCAGTTCTTC. J is TRBJ2-1 and V is TRBV6-1; D possibly corresponds to TRBD2 (6 bases). The V gene lost 7 bases and the J gene lost 5 bases, with 18 bases spanning the gap. Germline V gene sequence: CDR1 MNHNS, CDR2 SASEGT. The CDR3 consists of 15 residues.

The rearrangement links TRBV2 to TRBJ2-7, with D perhaps TRBD1 (6 bases). Trimming shortened V by 8 bases and J by 2 bases, and 10 bases separated the two germline ends. Germline values: CDR1 SNHLY, CDR2 FYNNEI. The CDR3 is 12 residues long. As DNA, the CDR3 is TGTGCCAGCTCAACAGGGACCTACGAGCAGTACTTC. Encoded protein: CASSTGTYEQYF. The full variable domain, completed using reference TRBV2 and TRBJ2-7, is EPEVTQTPSHQVTQMGQEVILRCVPISNHLYFYWYRQILGQKVEFLVSFYNNEISEKSEIFDDQFSVERPDGSNFTLKIRSTKLEDSAMYFCASSTGTYEQYFGPGTRLTVT.

This clonotype was counted between two and nine times. The DNA of the CDR3 is TGCGCCAGCAGCCGCGCCCGCCGGGACATTCAGTACTTC. Translated: CASSRARRDIQYF. V usage is TRBV4-1 and J usage is TRBJ2-4; D unresolved. Trimming took off 4 bases at V and 8 bases at J, with 12 bases between the two ends. This CDR3 comprises 13 residues. Germline lookup yields CDR1 MGHRA and CDR2 YSYEKL.

This clonotype was seen repeatedly, ten times or more. The chain links TRBV20-1 to TRBJ1-1; 7 nucleotides agree with TRBD1. The CDR3 has 15 amino acids. Germline V gene lookup returns CDR1 DFQATT and CDR2 SNEGSKA (reference sequence). Losses at the gene ends were 8 bases for V and 0 bases for J; bases not matched to a gene: 12. CDR3 nucleotide sequence: TGCAGTCGCGAACGGACAGGTTATGTGAACACTGAAGCTTTCTTT. Residues: CSRERTGYVNTEAFF.

This clonotype was recorded many times. The chain employs TRBV19 and TRBJ1-2; no reliable D call. From germline, CDR1 is LNHDA and CDR2 SQIVND (reference sequence). There are 14 residues in the CDR3. Trimming pared 4 bases from V and 4 bases from J, leaving 13 bases between. The CDR3 reads CASSKTVGGYGYTF. The CDR3 nucleotides read TGTGCCAGTAGTAAGACGGTAGGAGGCTATGGCTACACCTTC.

This clonotype was counted at least ten times. J is TRBJ1-6 and V is TRBV2; 7 nucleotides align to TRBD1. CDR1 SNHLY and CDR2 FYNNEI come from the germline V gene. This CDR3 is built from 17 residues. The trim removed 4 bases at V and 3 bases at J, leaving 9 bases unmatched. CDR3 protein: CASSVPRQGFYNSPLHF. The CDR3 DNA reads TGTGCCAGCAGTGTGCCCCGACAGGGTTTCTATAATTCACCCCTCCACTTT. Together with reference TRBV2 and TRBJ1-6, the CDR3 gives the full variable domain: EPEVTQTPSHQVTQMGQEVILRCVPISNHLYFYWYRQILGQKVEFLVSFYNNEISEKSEIFDDQFSVERPDGSNFTLKIRSTKLEDSAMYFCASSVPRQGFYNSPLHFGNGTRLTVT.

The chain has TRBV29-1 and TRBJ2-5; 7 nucleotides agree with TRBD1. V lost 7 bases and J lost 1; bases outside the gene matches: 3. CDR3 length equals 12 residues. The V gene's germline CDR1 is SQVTM and CDR2 ANQGSEA. CDR3: CSAGTAQETQYF. In DNA, the CDR3 is TGCAGCGCAGGGACAGCCCAAGAGACCCAGTACTTC.

This sequence joins TRBV18 and TRBJ1-2, with D tentatively TRBD1 (5 bases). Per the germline V gene, CDR1 is KGHSH and CDR2 is LQKENI. V was clipped by 2 bases and J by 0 bases, with 7 bases between them. The CDR3 totals 14 residues. In nucleotides, the CDR3 is TGTGCCAGCTCACCAGGGGACCCTAACTATGGCTACACCTTC. It encodes CASSPGDPNYGYTF.

This clonotype turned up a few times. This could be a read error, since a much larger clone is one nucleotide away. This chain joins TRBV20-1 and TRBJ1-2; a possible D gene is TRBD1 (5 bases). Germline V gene data show CDR1 as DFQATT and CDR2 as SNEGSKA (reference sequence). This CDR3 has 14 amino acids. CDR3 sequence: CRARTPREKGGYTF. In nucleotides, the CDR3 is TGCCGTGCTAGAACCCCCAGGGAAAAGGGAGGCTACACCTTC.

This clonotype was picked up many times. J is TRBJ2-3 and V is TRBV12-3 or TRBV12-4; D gene ambiguous. V was trimmed by 4 bases and J by 0 bases, leaving 8 bases between them. This CDR3 contains 14 residues. The CDR3 nucleotides read TGTGCCAGCAGTTCCAGTTCTAGCACAGATACGCAGTATTTT. This translates into CASSSSSSTDTQYF.

On this clonotype itself: This could be a read error, since a much larger clone is one nucleotide away. This sequence joins TRBV19 and TRBJ1-5; TRBD1 agrees at 9 bases. Trimming at V came to 2 bases and at J to 6 bases, leaving 11 bases not matched to a gene. Per germline, CDR1 LNHDA and CDR2 SQIVND (reference sequence). The CDR3 has 17 residues. The DNA for the CDR3 is TGTGCCAGTAGTATACAGGACAGGGGCGTAATAAGTCAGCCCCAGCATTTT. Translating gives CASSIQDRGVISQPQHF. Full variable domain (missing parts from reference TRBV19 and TRBJ1-5): DGGITQSPKYLFRKEGQNVTLSCEQNLNHDAMYWYRQDPGQGLRLIYYSQIVNDFQKGDIAEGYSVSREKKESFPLTVTSAQKNPTAFYLCASSIQDRGVISQPQHFGDGTRLSIL.

This chain links TRBV25-1 with TRBJ1-2; D not resolved. The V end lost 2 bases, the J end lost 5 bases, and 6 bases lay between the germline ends. The CDR3 has 12 residues. Germline V gene sequence: CDR1 MGHDK, CDR2 SYGVNS. CDR3 nucleotides: TGTGCCAGCAGTGAACTGCGATATGGCTACACCTTC. Its translation is CASSELRYGYTF.

The chain links TRBV5-1 to TRBJ1-2; D remains ambiguous. The CDR3 is 14 amino acids. The ends were cut back, 0 bases at V and 2 bases at J, with 8 bases in the middle. Looked up from germline, CDR1 is SGHRS and CDR2 is YFSETQ. CDR3: CASSLGHQNYGYTF. DNA of the CDR3: TGCGCCAGCAGCTTGGGACACCAAAACTATGGCTACACCTTC.

This clonotype showed up many times. The chain employs TRBV24-1 and TRBJ2-7; no reliable D call. The CDR3 sequence is 13 residues long. With 4 bases removed from V and 3 bases from J, the gap between germline ends came to 9 bases. Germline-derived CDR1 and CDR2 are KGHDR and SFDVKD. DNA for the CDR3: TGTGCCACCAGTGACTCAGATTTCTACGAGCAGTACTTC. This gives the protein CATSDSDFYEQYF.

This clonotype was detected many times. V usage is TRBV20-1 and J usage is TRBJ1-6; 11 bases agree with TRBD1. The germline CDR1 and CDR2 sequences are DFQATT and SNEGSKA (reference sequence). The CDR3 loop spans 18 amino acids. J was trimmed by 0 bases and V by 1 base; bases with no gene match: 5. The CDR3 DNA follows: TGCAGTGCTAGAGCGATGGACAGGGGGCCCTCCTATAATTCACCCCTCCACTTT. Its protein is CSARAMDRGPSYNSPLHF.

In regard to this clonotype: One end of the junction does not line up with germline, which may come from a read error. This rearrangement joins TRBV7-2 to TRBJ2-6, with D perhaps matching TRBD1 (6 bases). The CDR3 has 13 residues. Germline loops: CDR1 SGHTA, CDR2 FQGNSA. The CDR3 region is CASSLIGGNVLTF. The CDR3 DNA is TGTGCCAGCAGCTTAATAGGGGGCAACGTCCTGACTTTC.

This sequence joins TRBV20-1 and TRBJ2-7; possibly TRBD1 or TRBD2 for D (7 bases each). Trimming removed 3 bases at V and 3 bases at J, with 12 bases between. There are 13 residues in the CDR3. From germline, CDR1 is DFQATT and CDR2 SNEGSKA (reference sequence). The CDR3: CSASAGGGYEQYF. For the CDR3, the DNA is TGCAGTGCTAGCGCAGGGGGGGGCTACGAGCAGTACTTC.

This clonotype was detected ten times or more. This rearrangement joins TRBV7-9 to TRBJ2-7; D is undetermined. Trimming removed 3 bases at V and 1 base at J, with 7 bases between. CDR1 SEHNR and CDR2 FQNEAQ come from the germline V gene (reference sequence). CDR3 length: 13 amino acids. The chain's CDR3 is CASSLVASYEQYF. CDR3 in DNA: TGTGCCAGCAGCTTGGTGGCTTCCTACGAGCAGTACTTC.

The chain combines TRBV10-3 with TRBJ1-1, with TRBD1 matching 7 bases. The CDR3 is 14 residues long. With V trimmed by 5 bases and J by 4 bases, 7 bases remained unmatched. The germline gives CDR1 ENHRY, CDR2 SYGVKD. Here the CDR3 reads CAISPQGGRTEAFF. DNA of the CDR3: TGTGCCATCAGTCCCCAGGGGGGTCGCACTGAAGCTTTCTTT.

This clonotype has at least ten counts. An end of the junction does not agree with germline; a read error may underlie this. The chain joins TRBV7-2 to TRBJ1-1, with D possibly TRBD1 on 6 matching bases. Germline V lookup: CDR1 SGHTA, CDR2 FQGNSA. The CDR3 sequence is 12 residues long. In DNA, the CDR3 is TGTGCCAGCAGCTTAGTCCAGGGGTTTAGCACGTTT. Translated: CASSLVQGFSTF. Combining the CDR3 with reference TRBV7-2 and TRBJ1-1 gives the whole variable domain GAGVSQSPSNKVTEKGKDVELRCDPISGHTALYWYRQSLGQGLEFLIYFQGNSAPDKSGLPSDRFSAERTGGSVSTLTIQRTQQEDSAVYLCASSLVQGFSTFGQGTRLTVV.

This chain connects TRBV10-3 to TRBJ2-7, with D perhaps matching TRBD1 (5 bases). V gave up 3 bases and J gave up 2 bases, with 5 bases separating them. Germline V CDR1 and CDR2: ENHRY, SYGVKD. CDR3 length: 12 residues. The CDR3 region has the DNA TGTGCCATCAGTGAAGGGGCCTACGAGCAGTACTTC. It translates to CAISEGAYEQYF.

V is TRBV20-1 and J is TRBJ1-6; weak D call: TRBD1 (6 bases). The V gene lost 4 bases and the J gene lost 9 bases, with 13 bases spanning the gap. This CDR3 has 13 amino acids. Germline CDR1 is DFQATT and CDR2 is SNEGSKA (reference sequence). CDR3 protein: CSATQGRGSPLHF. CDR3 nucleotides: TGCAGTGCTACACAGGGTAGGGGTTCACCCCTCCACTTT.

This clonotype was observed many times. Here the CDR3 reads CASSLGTGTFYGYTF. The CDR3 region has the DNA TGTGCCAGCAGTTTAGGGACAGGGACCTTCTATGGCTACACCTTC. This chain uses TRBV28 with TRBJ1-2, with 9 bases matching TRBD1. This CDR3 contains 15 residues. The ends lost 2 bases at V and 4 bases at J; junction bases unmatched: 5. Germline V gives CDR1 MDHEN, CDR2 SYDVKM.